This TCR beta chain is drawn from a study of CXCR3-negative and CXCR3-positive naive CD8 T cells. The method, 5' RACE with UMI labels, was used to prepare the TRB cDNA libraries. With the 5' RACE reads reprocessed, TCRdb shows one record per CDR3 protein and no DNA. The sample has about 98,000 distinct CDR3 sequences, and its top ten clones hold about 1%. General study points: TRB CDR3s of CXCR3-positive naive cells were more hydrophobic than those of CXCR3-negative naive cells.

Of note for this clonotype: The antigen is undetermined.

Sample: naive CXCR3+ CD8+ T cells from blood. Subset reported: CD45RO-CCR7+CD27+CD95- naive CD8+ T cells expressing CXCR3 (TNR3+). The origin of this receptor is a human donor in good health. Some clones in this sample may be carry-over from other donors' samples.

The CDR3 region is CATTTGKEQYF. J is TRBJ2-7 and V is TRBV28. The CDR3 runs 11 residues. CDR1 is MDHEN and CDR2 is SYDVKM in the germline V gene.